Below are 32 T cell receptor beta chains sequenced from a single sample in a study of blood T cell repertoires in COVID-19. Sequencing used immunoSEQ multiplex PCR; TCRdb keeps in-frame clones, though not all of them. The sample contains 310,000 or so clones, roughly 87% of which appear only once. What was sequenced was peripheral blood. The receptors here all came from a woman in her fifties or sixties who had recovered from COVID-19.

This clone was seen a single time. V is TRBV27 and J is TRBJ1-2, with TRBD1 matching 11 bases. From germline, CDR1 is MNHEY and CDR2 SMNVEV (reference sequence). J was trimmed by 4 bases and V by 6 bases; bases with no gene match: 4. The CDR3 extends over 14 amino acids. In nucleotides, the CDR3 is TGTGCCAGCAGGACCGGGACAGGGGGCTATGGCTACACCTTC. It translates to CASRTGTGGYGYTF.

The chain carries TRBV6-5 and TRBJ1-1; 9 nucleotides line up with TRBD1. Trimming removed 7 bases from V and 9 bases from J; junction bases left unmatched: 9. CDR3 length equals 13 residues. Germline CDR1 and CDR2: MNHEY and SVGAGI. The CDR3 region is CASTATGGVKAFF. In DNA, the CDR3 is TGTGCCAGCACCGCGACAGGGGGGGTTAAAGCTTTCTTT.

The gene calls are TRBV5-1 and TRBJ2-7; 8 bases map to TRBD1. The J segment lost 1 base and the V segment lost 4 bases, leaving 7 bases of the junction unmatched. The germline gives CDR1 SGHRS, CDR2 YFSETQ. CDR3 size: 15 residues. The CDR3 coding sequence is TGCGCCAGCAGCCGCCGACAGGGGAGATCCTACGAGCAGTACTTC. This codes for CASSRRQGRSYEQYF.

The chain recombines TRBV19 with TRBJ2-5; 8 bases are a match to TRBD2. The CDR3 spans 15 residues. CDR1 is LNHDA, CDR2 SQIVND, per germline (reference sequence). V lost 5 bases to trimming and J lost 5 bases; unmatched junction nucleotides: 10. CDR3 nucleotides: TGTGCCAGTAGTGCCTCGGGGGGGCCTGTTGAGACCCAGTACTTC. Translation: CASSASGGPVETQYF.

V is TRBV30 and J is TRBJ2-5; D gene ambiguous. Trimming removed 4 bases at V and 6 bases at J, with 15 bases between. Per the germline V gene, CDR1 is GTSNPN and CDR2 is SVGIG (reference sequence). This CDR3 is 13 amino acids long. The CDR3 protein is CAWNSGHSQTQYF. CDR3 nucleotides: TGTGCCTGGAACAGTGGCCACTCCCAGACCCAGTACTTC.

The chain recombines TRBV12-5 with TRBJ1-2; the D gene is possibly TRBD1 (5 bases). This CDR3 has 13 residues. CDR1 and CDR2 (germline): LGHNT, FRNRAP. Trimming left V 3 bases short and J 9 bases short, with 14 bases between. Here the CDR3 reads CASGFDGGPSYTF. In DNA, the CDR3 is TGTGCTAGTGGTTTCGACGGGGGACCTAGCTACACCTTC.

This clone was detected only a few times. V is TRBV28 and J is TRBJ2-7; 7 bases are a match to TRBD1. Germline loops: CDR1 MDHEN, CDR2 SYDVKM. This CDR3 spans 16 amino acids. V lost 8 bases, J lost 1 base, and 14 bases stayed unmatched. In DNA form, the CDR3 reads TGTGCCAGCTTCGACCAGAGGGGGCAGGGGTCCTACGAGCAGTACTTC. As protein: CASFDQRGQGSYEQYF.

CDR3 residues: CASSWGLAAGELFF. The CDR3 DNA sequence: TGCGCCAGCAGCTGGGGACTAGCGGCCGGGGAGCTGTTTTTT. The chain uses TRBV5-1 and TRBJ2-2; TRBD2 matches 11 bases. The junction had 1 base not matched to a gene; V was cut back by 3 bases and J by 6 bases. The CDR3 covers 14 residues. The germline gives CDR1 SGHRS, CDR2 YFSETQ.

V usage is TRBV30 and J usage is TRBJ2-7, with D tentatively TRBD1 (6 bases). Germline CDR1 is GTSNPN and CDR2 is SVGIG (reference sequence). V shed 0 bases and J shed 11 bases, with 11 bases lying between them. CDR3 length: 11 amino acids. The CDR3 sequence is CAWSVLDREYF. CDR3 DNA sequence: TGTGCCTGGAGTGTATTGGACAGAGAGTACTTC.

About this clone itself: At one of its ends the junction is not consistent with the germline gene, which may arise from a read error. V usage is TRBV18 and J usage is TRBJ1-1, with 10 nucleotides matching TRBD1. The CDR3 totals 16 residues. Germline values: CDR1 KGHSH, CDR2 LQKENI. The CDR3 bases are TGTGCCAGCTCATCACCGGGACAGGGGATGAACACTGAAGCTTTCTTT. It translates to CASSSPGQGMNTEAFF.

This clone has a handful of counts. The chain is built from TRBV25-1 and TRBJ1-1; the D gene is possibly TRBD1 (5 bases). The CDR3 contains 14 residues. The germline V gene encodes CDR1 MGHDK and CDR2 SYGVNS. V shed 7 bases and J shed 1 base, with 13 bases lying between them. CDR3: CASKAGLKNTEAFF. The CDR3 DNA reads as TGTGCCAGCAAGGCGGGACTCAAGAACACTGAAGCTTTCTTT.

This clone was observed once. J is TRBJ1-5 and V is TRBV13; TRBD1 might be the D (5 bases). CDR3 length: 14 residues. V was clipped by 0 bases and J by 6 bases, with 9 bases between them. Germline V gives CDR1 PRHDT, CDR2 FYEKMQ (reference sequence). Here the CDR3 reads CASSLGLGGQPQHF. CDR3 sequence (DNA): TGTGCCAGCAGCTTAGGCCTGGGGGGTCAGCCCCAGCATTTT.

CDR3 loop: CASRTTGSRGYTF. CDR3 nucleotide sequence: TGTGCCAGTAGGACTACAGGGTCGCGAGGCTACACCTTC. This chain links TRBV19 with TRBJ1-2; D perhaps matches TRBD1 (6 bases). Germline V CDR1 and CDR2: LNHDA, SQIVND (reference sequence). CDR3 length: 13 residues. Trimming removed 6 bases from V and 8 bases from J, with 16 bases in between.

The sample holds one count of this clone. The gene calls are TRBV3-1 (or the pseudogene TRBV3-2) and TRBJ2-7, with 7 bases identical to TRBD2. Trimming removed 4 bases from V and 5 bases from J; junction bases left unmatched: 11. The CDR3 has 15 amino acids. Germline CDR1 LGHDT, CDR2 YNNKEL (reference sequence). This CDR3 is CASSPWQRDFDEQYF. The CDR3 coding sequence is TGTGCCAGCAGCCCTTGGCAGCGGGACTTTGACGAGCAGTACTTC.

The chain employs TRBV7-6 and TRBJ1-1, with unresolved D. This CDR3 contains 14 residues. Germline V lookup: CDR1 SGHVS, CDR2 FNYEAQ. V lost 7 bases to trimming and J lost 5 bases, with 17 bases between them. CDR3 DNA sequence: TGTGCCAGCAAGGCGGCCGGCGGCGCGACTGAAGCTTTCTTT. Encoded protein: CASKAAGGATEAFF.

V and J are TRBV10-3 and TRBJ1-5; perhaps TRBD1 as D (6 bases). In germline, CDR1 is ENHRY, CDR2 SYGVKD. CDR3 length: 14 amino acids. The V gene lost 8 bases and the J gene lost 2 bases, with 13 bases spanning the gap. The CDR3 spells CAISEDSRNQPQHF. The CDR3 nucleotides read TGTGCCATCTCGGAGGACAGCCGCAATCAGCCCCAGCATTTT.

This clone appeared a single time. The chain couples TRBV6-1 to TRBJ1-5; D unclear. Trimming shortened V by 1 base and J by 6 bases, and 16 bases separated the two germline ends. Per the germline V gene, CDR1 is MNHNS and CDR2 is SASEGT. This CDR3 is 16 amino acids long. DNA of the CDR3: TGTGCCAGCAGTGAAGGAGCTGGCATCGGAGGTCAGCCCCAGCATTTT. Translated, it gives CASSEGAGIGGQPQHF.

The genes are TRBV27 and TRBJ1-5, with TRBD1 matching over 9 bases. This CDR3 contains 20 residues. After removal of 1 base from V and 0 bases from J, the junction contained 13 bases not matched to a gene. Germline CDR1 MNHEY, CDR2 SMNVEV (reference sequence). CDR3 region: CASSLYRPGQGRNSNQPQHF. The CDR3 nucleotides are TGTGCCAGCAGTTTATATCGTCCGGGACAGGGACGGAATAGCAATCAGCCCCAGCATTTT.

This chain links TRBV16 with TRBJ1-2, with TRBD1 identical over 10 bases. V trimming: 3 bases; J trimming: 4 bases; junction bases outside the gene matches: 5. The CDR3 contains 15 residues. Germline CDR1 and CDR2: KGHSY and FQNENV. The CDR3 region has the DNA TGTGCCAGCAGCCACCCGGGACAGGGGATCTATGGCTACACCTTC. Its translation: CASSHPGQGIYGYTF.

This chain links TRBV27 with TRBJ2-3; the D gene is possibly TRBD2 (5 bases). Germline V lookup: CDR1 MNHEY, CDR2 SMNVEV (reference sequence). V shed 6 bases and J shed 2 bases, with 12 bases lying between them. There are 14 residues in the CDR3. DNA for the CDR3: TGTGCCAGCAGATTCGGCGGGTCCACAGATACGCAGTATTTT. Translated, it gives CASRFGGSTDTQYF.

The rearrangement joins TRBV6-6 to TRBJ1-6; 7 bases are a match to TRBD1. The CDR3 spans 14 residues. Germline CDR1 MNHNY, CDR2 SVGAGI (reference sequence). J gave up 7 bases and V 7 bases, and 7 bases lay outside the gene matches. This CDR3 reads CASTPGQSNSPLHF. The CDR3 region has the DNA TGTGCCAGCACCCCGGGACAGTCCAATTCACCCCTCCACTTT.

This CDR3 reads CATSALGAETDTQYF. The CDR3 nucleotides are TGTGCCACCAGTGCGCTAGGGGCGGAAACAGATACGCAGTATTTT. The gene calls are TRBV24-1 and TRBJ2-3, with D maybe TRBD1 (5 bases). V was cut by 5 bases and J by 3 bases, with 14 bases left in between. CDR1 is KGHDR and CDR2 is SFDVKD in the germline V gene. The CDR3 totals 15 residues.

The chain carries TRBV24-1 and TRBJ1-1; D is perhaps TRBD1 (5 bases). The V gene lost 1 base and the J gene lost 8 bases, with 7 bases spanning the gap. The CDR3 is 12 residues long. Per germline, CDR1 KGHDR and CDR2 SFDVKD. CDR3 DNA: TGTGCCACCAGTGATTTCCAGGGAGAAGCTTTCTTT. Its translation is CATSDFQGEAFF.

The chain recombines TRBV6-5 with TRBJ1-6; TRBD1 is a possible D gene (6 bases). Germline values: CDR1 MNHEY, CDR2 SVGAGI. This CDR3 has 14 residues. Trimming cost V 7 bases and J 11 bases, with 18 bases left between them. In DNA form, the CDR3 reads TGTGCCAGCAACCAACCAGGGGATAGGACACCCCTCCACTTT. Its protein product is CASNQPGDRTPLHF.

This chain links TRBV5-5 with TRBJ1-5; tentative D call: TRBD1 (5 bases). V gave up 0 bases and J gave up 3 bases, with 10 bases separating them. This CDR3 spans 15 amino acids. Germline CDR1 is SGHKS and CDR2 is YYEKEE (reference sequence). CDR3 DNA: TGTGCCAGCAGCTTGGTGGGGCGGTACAATCAGCCCCAGCATTTT. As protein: CASSLVGRYNQPQHF.

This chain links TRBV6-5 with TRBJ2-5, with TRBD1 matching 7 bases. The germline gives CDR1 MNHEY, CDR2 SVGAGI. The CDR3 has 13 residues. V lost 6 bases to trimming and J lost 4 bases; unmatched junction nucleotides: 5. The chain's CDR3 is CASRKGARETQYF. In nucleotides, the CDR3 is TGTGCCAGCAGGAAGGGGGCCCGAGAGACCCAGTACTTC.

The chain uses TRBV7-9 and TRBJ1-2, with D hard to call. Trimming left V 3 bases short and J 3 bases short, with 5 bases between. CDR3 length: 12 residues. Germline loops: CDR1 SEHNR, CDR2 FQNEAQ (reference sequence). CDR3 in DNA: TGTGCCAGCAGCTTCGAGTACTATGGCTACACCTTC. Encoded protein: CASSFEYYGYTF.

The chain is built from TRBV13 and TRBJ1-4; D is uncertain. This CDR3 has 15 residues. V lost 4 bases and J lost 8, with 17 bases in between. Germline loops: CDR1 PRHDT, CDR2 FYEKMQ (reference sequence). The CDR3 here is CASSSALAQREKLFF. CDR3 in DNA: TGTGCCAGCAGCTCGGCCCTGGCGCAGAGGGAAAAACTGTTTTTT.

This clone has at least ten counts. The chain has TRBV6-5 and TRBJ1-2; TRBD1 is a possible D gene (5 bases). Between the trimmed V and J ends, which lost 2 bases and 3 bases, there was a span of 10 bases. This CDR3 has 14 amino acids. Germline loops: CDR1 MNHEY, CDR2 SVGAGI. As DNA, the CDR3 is TGTGCCAGCAGTTACGGCGGGGGGGACTATGGCTACACCTTC. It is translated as CASSYGGGDYGYTF.

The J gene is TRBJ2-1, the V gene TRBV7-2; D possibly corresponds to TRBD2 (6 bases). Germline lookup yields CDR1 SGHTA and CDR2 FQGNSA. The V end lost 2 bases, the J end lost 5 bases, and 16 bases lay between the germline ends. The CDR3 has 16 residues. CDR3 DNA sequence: TGTGCCAGCAGCTTAAGGCCGGGACTTACTAACAATGAGCAGTTCTTC. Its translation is CASSLRPGLTNNEQFF. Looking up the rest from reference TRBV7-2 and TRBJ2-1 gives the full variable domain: GAGVSQSPSNKVTEKGKDVELRCDPISGHTALYWYRQSLGQGLEFLIYFQGNSAPDKSGLPSDRFSAERTGGSVSTLTIQRTQQEDSAVYLCASSLRPGLTNNEQFFGPGTRLTVL.

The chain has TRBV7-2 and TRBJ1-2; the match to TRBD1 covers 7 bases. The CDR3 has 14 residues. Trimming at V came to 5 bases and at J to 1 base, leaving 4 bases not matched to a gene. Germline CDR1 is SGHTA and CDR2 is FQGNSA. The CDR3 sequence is CASSADRVNYGYTF. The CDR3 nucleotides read TGTGCCAGCAGCGCCGACAGGGTTAACTATGGCTACACCTTC.

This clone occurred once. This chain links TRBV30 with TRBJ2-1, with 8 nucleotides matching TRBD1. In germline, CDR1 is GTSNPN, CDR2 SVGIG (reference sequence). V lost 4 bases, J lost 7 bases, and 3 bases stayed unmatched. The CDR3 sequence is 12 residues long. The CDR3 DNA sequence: TGTGCCTGGACGCAGGGGGCGAATGAGCAGTTCTTC. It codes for CAWTQGANEQFF.